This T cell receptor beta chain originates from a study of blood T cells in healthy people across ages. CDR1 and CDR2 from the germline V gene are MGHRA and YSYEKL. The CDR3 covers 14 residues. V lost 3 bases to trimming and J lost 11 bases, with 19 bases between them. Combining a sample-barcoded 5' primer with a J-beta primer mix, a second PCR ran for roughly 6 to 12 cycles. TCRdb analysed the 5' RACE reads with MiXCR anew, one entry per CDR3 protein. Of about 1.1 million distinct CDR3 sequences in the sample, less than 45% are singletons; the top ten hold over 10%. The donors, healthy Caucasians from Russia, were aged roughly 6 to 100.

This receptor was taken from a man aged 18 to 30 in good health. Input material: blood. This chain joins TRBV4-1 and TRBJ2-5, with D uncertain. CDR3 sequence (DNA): TGCGCCAGCAGCCAGGGTTATGACGGTAATGAGCAGTACTTC. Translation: CASSQGYDGNEQYF.